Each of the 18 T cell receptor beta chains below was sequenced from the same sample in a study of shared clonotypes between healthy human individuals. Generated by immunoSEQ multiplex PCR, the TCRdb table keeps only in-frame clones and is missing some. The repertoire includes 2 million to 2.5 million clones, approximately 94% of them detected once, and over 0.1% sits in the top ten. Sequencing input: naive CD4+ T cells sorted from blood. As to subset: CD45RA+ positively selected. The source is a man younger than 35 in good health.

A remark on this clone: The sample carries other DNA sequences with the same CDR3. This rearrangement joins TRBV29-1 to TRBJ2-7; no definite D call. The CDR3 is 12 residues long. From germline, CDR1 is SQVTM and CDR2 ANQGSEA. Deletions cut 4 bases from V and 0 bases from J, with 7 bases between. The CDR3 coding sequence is TGCAGCGTTGGACGCAGCTCCTACGAGCAGTACTTC. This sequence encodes CSVGRSSYEQYF.

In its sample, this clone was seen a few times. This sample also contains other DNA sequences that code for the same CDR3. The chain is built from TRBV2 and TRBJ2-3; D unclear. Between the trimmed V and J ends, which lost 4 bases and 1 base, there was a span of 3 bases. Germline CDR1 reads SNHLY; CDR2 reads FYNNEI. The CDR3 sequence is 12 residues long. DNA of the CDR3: TGTGCCAGCAGTGTAGGCACAGATACGCAGTATTTT. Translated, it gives CASSVGTDTQYF. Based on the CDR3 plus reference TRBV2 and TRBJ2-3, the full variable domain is EPEVTQTPSHQVTQMGQEVILRCVPISNHLYFYWYRQILGQKVEFLVSFYNNEISEKSEIFDDQFSVERPDGSNFTLKIRSTKLEDSAMYFCASSVGTDTQYFGPGTRLTVL.

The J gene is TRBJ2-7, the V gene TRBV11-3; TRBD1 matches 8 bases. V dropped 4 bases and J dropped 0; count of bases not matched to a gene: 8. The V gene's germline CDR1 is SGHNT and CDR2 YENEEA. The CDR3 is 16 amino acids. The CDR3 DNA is TGTGCCAGCAGCTCATCTTCCAGGGGGCACTCCTACGAGCAGTACTTC. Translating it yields CASSSSSRGHSYEQYF.

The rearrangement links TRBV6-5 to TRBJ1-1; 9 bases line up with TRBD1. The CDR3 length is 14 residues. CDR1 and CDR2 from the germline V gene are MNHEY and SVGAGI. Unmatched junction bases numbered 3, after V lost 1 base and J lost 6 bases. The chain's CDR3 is CASSYLQGAAEAFF. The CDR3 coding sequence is TGTGCCAGCAGTTACTTACAGGGGGCCGCTGAAGCTTTCTTT.

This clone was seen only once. This CDR3 reads CATSRDVGADTQYF. CDR3 bases: TGTGCCACCAGCAGAGATGTCGGGGCAGATACGCAGTATTTT. This chain links TRBV15 with TRBJ2-3; the D gene is possibly TRBD2 (5 bases). V was shortened by 0 bases and J by 4 bases, with 8 bases between the two germline ends. Germline CDR1 reads LNHNV; CDR2 reads YYDKDF (reference sequence). This CDR3 spans 14 amino acids.

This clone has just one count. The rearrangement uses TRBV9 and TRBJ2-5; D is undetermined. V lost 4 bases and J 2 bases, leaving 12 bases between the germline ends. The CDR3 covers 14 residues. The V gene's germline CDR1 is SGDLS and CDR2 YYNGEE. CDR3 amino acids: CASSRTPQQETQYF. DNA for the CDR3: TGTGCCAGCAGCCGCACTCCCCAACAAGAGACCCAGTACTTC.

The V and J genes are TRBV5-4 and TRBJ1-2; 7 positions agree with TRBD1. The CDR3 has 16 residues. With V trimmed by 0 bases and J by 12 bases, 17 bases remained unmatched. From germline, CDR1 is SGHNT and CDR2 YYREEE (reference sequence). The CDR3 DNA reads TGTGCCAGCAGCTTGGCTACCCAACAGGGGACCCACTTGGACACCTTC. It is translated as CASSLATQQGTHLDTF.

CDR3 DNA: TGTGCCAGCAGCAGAACCGGGACAGGGAGCTACGAGCAGTACTTC. Its protein product is CASSRTGTGSYEQYF. The genes are TRBV7-8 and TRBJ2-7; 9 bases map to TRBD1. Trimming cost V 5 bases and J 3 bases; bases outside gene matches: 8. The CDR3 has 15 residues. Germline CDR1 and CDR2: SGHVS and FQNEAQ.

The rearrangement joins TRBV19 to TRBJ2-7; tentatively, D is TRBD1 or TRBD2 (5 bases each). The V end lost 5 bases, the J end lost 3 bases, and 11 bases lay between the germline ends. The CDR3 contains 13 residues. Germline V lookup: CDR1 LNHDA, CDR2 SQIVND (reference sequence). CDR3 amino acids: CASSRDADYEQYF. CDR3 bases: TGTGCCAGTAGTCGGGACGCCGACTACGAGCAGTACTTC.

CDR3 coding DNA: TGTGCCAGCAGTTACGGGGGGCTGGGCGAGCAGTACTTC. It codes for CASSYGGLGEQYF. The chain combines TRBV6-5 with TRBJ2-7; D is perhaps TRBD1 or TRBD2 (6 bases each). V lost 2 bases, J lost 6 bases, and 11 bases lay in between. The CDR3 extends over 13 amino acids. Germline V gene data show CDR1 as MNHEY and CDR2 as SVGAGI.

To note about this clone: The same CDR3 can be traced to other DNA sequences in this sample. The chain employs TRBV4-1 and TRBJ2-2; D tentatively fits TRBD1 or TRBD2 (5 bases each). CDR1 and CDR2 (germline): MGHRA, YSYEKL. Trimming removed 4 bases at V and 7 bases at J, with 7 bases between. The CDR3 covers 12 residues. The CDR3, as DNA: TGCGCCAGCAGCCGGGGGAGCGGGGAGCTGTTTTTT. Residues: CASSRGSGELFF.

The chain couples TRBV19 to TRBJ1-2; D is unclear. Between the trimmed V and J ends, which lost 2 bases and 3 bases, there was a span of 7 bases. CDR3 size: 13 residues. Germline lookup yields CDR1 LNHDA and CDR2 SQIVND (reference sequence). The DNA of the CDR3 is TGTGCCAGTAGTATACTTAACGACTATGGCTACACCTTC. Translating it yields CASSILNDYGYTF. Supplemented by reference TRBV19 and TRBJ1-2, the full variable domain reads DGGITQSPKYLFRKEGQNVTLSCEQNLNHDAMYWYRQDPGQGLRLIYYSQIVNDFQKGDIAEGYSVSREKKESFPLTVTSAQKNPTAFYLCASSILNDYGYTFGSGTRLTVV.

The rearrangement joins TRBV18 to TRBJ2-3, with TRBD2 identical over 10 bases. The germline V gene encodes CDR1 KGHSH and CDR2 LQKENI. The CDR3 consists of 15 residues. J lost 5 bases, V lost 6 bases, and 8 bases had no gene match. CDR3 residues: CASSPASGSGDTQYF. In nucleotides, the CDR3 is TGTGCCAGCTCCCCCGCTAGCGGGAGTGGAGATACGCAGTATTTT.

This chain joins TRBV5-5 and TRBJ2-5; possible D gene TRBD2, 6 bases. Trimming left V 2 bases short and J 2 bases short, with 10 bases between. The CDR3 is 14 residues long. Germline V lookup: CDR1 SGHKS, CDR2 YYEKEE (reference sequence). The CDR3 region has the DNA TGTGCCAGCAGCTTTTCCGGGGGTCAAGAGACCCAGTACTTC. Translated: CASSFSGGQETQYF.

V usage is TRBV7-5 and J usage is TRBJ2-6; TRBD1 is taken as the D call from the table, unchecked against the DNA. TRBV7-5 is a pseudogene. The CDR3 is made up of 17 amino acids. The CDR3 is CARSLTGKRSGANVLTF. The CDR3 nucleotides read TGTGCCAGAAGCTTAACAGGGAAGAGGTCTGGGGCCAACGTCCTGACTTTC.

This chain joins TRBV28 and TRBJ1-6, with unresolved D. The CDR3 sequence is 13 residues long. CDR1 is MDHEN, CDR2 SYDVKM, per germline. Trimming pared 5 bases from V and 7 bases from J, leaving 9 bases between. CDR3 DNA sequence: TGTGCCAGCAGTCAAACACTAAATTCACCCCTCCACTTT. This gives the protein CASSQTLNSPLHF.

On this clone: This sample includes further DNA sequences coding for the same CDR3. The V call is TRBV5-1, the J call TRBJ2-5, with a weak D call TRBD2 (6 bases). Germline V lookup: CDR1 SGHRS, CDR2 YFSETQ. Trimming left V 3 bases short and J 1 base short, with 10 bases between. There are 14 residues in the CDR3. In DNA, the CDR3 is TGCGCCAGCAGCTCTGGGACTGCCCAAGAGACCCAGTACTTC. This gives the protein CASSSGTAQETQYF.

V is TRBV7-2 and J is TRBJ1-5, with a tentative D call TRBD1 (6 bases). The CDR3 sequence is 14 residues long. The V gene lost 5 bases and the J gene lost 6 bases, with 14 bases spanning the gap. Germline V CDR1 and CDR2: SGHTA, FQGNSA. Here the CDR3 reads CASSASGAAQPQHF. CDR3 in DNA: TGTGCCAGCAGCGCATCGGGGGCGGCTCAGCCCCAGCATTTT.